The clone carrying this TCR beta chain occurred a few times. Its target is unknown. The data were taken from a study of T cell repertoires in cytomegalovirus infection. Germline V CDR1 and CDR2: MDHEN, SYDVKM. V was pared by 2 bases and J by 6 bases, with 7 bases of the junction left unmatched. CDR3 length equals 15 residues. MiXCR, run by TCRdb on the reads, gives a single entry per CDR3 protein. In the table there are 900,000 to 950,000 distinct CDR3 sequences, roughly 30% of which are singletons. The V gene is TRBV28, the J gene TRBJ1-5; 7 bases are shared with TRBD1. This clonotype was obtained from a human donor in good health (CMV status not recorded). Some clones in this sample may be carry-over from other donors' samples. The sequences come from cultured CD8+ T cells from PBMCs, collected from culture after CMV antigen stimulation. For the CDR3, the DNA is TGTGCCAGCAGTTTACTGGCAGGGGGATTTCAGCCCCAGCATTTT. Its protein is CASSLLAGGFQPQHF.